Reported below is one T cell receptor (beta chain). Antigen: not known. CDR3 length: 17 residues. V lost 7 bases to trimming and J lost 3 bases, with 22 bases between them. Per the germline V gene, CDR1 is MDHEN and CDR2 is SYDVKM. The data stem from a study of cytotoxic CD8 clonotypes in ibrutinib-treated CLL. Study information: Once patients had received a median 12 months of treatment, range 6 to 36, response samples were obtained.

Clones were read by immunoSEQ multiplex PCR, and TCRdb kept only the in-frame ones, dropping some. The sample has about 140,000 clones; over 75% are singletons. Study findings and constraints: Clonotypes that were public were uncommon, and they contracted or stayed stable on treatment.

V and J are TRBV28 and TRBJ1-3; no definite D call. The material was PBMCs, obtained after 36 months of ibrutinib treatment. This receptor was identified in a human donor with chronic lymphocytic leukemia. The CDR3 protein is CASTEHRVRFGGNTIYF. The CDR3 region has the DNA TGTGCCAGCACAGAACATCGGGTTAGGTTTGGTGGAAACACCATATATTTT.